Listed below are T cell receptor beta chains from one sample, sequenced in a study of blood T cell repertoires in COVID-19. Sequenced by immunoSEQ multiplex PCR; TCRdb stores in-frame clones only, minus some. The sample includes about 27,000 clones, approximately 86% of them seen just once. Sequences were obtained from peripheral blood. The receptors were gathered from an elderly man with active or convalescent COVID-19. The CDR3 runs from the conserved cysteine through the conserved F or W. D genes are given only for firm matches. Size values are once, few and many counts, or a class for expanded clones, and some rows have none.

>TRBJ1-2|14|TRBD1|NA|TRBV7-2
CASSTTGDHYGYTF
TGTGCCAGCAGTACTACAGGGGATCACTATGGCTACACCTTC
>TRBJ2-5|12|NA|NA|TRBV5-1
CASSFPQETQYF
TGCGCCAGCAGCTTCCCACAAGAGACCCAGTACTTC
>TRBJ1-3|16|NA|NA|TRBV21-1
CASSKQASRSGNTIYF
TGTGCCAGCAGCAAACAGGCTTCCCGCTCTGGAAACACCATATATTTT
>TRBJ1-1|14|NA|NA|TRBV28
CASSFVTGGTEAFF
TGTGCCAGCAGTTTTGTGACAGGAGGTACTGAAGCTTTCTTT
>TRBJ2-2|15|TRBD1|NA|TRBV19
CASRSGQANTGELFF
TGTGCCAGTCGCTCGGGACAGGCGAACACCGGGGAGCTGTTTTTT
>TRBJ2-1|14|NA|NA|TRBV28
CASSPIYRDDEQFF
TGTGCCAGCAGTCCCATATACAGGGATGATGAGCAGTTCTTC
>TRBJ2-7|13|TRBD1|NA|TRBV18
CASSPGQSYEQYF
TGTGCCAGCTCTCCGGGACAGTCCTACGAGCAGTACTTC
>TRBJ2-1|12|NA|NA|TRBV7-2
CASSLPNNEQFF
TGTGCCAGCAGCTTACCCAACAATGAGCAGTTCTTC
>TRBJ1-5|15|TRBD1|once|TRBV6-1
CASSEAGTGGQPQHF
TGTGCCAGCAGTGAAGCGGGGACAGGGGGACAGCCCCAGCATTTT
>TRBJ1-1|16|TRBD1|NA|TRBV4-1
CASSQVPGQTGTEAFF
TGCGCCAGCAGCCAAGTCCCGGGACAGACAGGGACTGAAGCTTTCTTT
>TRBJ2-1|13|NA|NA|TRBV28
CASSLLAPNEQFF
TGTGCCAGCAGTTTACTAGCGCCCAATGAGCAGTTCTTC
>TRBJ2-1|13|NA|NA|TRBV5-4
CASGPGLQNEQFF
TGTGCCAGCGGGCCCGGACTCCAAAATGAGCAGTTCTTC
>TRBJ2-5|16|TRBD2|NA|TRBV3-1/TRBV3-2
CASSQDRRGAQETQYF
TGTGCCAGCAGCCAAGATCGGCGGGGGGCCCAAGAGACCCAGTACTTC
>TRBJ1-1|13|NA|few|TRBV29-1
CSVRQSLNTEAFF
TGCAGCGTCCGACAGAGCCTGAACACTGAAGCTTTCTTT
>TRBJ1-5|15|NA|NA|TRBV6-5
CASSYQTGGNQPQHF
TGTGCCAGCAGTTACCAGACAGGAGGCAATCAGCCCCAGCATTTT
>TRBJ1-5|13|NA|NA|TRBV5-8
CASSWNYNQPQHF
TGTGCCAGCAGCTGGAACTACAATCAGCCCCAGCATTTT
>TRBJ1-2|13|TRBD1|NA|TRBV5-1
CASSPGTGNGYTF
TGCGCCAGCAGCCCCGGGACAGGGAATGGCTACACCTTC
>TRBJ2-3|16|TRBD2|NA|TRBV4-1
CASSHLAGGPTDTQYF
TGCGCCAGCAGCCATCTTGCGGGGGGGCCGACAGATACGCAGTATTTT
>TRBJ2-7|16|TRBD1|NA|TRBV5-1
CASSPDPGQGAREQYF
TGCGCCAGCAGCCCAGATCCGGGACAGGGGGCCCGGGAGCAGTACTTC
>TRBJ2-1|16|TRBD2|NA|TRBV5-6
CASSPERGTSYNEQFF
TGTGCCAGCAGCCCAGAGCGGGGGACCTCCTACAATGAGCAGTTCTTC
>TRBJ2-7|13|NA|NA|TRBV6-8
CASRNRDSYEQYF
TGTGCCAGCAGGAACAGGGATTCCTACGAGCAGTACTTC
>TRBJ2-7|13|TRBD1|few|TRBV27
CASGVGQGYEQYF
TGTGCCAGCGGTGTGGGACAGGGCTACGAGCAGTACTTC
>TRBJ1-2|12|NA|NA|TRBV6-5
CASRDRPYGYTF
TGTGCCAGCAGGGACAGACCCTATGGCTACACCTTC
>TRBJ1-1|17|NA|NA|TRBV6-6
CASSPEAGGGMNTEAFF
TGTGCCAGCAGTCCTGAAGCGGGAGGGGGAATGAACACTGAAGCTTTCTTT
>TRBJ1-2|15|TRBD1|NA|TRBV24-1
CATSEGGQWNYGYTF
TGTGCCACCAGTGAGGGGGGACAGTGGAACTATGGCTACACCTTC
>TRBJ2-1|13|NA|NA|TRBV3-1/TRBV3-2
CASSQDRGNEQFF
TGTGCCAGCAGCCAAGACAGGGGCAATGAGCAGTTCTTC
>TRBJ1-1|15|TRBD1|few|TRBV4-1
CASSQVDREITEAFF
TGCGCCAGCAGCCAAGTCGACAGGGAGATCACTGAAGCTTTCTTT
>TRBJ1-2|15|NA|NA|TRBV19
CASSIGGDSLYGYTF
TGTGCCAGTAGTATCGGGGGTGACAGTCTCTATGGCTACACCTTC
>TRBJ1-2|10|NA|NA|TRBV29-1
CSVEEWGYTF
TGCAGCGTTGAGGAGTGGGGCTACACCTTC
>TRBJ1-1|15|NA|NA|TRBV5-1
CASSSGEFGYTEAFF
TGCGCCAGCAGCTCCGGAGAGTTCGGGTACACTGAAGCTTTCTTT
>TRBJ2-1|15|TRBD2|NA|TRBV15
CATSRTSGTENEQFF
TGTGCCACCAGCAGGACTAGCGGGACGGAAAATGAGCAGTTCTTC
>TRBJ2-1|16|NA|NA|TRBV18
CASSPPAAASYNEQFF
TGTGCCAGCTCACCACCAGCAGCGGCCTCCTACAATGAGCAGTTCTTC
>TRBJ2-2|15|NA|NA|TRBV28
CASSLSLSNTGELFF
TGTGCCAGCAGTTTGTCACTTTCGAACACCGGGGAGCTGTTTTTT
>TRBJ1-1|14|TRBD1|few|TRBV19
CASSGDRGRSEAFF
TGTGCCAGTAGTGGGGACAGGGGAAGGTCTGAAGCTTTCTTT
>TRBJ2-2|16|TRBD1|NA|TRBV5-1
CASSFAQGAGIGELFF
TGCGCCAGCAGCTTCGCCCAGGGGGCAGGGATCGGGGAGCTGTTTTTT